The T cell receptor beta chain described here comes from a study of T cells expressing NK-cell markers. Study in general: Each TCR beta repertoire originated in sorted T cells that were CD3+CD56+NKG2C+, CD3+CD56+NKG2C- or CD3+CD56-NKG2C+. Seven of the eight sequenced donors were classified as HCMV-seropositive, and one was classified as seronegative. Study findings and constraints: Dominance of the CD3+CD56-NKG2C+ fraction by these clonotypes also held in several donors.

CDR3 length equals 14 residues. The germline V gene has CDR1 MDHEN and CDR2 SYDVKM. cDNA encoding TCR beta was synthesized via 5'RACE template switching incorporating UMIs. From the 5' RACE reads, TCRdb lists one entry per CDR3 protein and no DNA. Listed are about 170,000 distinct CDR3 sequences; just over 20% falls within the top ten. Comment on this clonotype: Its antigen is unknown.

The specimen was blood T cells: a sorted CD56 or NKG2C T cell subset, CD4+ or CD8+ T cells, or bulk PBMC T cells (not recorded which). The rearrangement links TRBV28 to TRBJ2-3; TCRdb's D call, TRBD1, is unchecked because there is no DNA. This clonotype was obtained from a man aged 18-69 years in good health. CDR3: CASRSDRFTDTQYF. Based on the CDR3 plus reference TRBV28 and TRBJ2-3, the full variable domain is DVKVTQSSRYLVKRTGEKVFLECVQDMDHENMFWYRQDPGLGLRLIYFSYDVKMKEKGDIPEGYSVSREKKERFSLILESASTNQTSMYLCASRSDRFTDTQYFGPGTRLTVL.